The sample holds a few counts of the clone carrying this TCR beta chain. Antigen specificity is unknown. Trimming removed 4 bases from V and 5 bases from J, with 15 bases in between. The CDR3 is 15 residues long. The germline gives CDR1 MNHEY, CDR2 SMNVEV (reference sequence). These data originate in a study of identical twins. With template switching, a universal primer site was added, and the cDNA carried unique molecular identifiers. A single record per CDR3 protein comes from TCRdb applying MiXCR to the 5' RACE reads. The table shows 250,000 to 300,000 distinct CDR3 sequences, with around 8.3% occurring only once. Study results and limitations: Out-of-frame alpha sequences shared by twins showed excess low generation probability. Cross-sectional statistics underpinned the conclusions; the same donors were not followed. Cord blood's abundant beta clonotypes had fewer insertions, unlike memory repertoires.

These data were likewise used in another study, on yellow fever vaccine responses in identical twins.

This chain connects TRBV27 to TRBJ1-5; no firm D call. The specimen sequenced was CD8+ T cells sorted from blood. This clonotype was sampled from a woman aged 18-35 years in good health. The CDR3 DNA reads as TGTGCCAGCAGTTCCACGAGGGCGAGGGATCAGCCCCAGCATTTT. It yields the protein CASSSTRARDQPQHF.